These 14 T cell receptor beta chains share one sample of origin, sequenced in a study of blood T cells in healthy people across ages. A second PCR, run for roughly 7 to 12 cycles, used a sample-barcoded 5' primer plus a J-beta primer mix. In TCRdb, the 5' RACE reads were re-called with MiXCR into one record per CDR3 protein. Of about 730,000 distinct CDR3 sequences in the sample, about 40% were seen once. Sequences were obtained from blood. Receptors were obtained from a woman in her fifties or sixties in good health.

The V gene is TRBV7-9, the J gene TRBJ2-5, with a possible D match to TRBD2 (5 bases). The V end lost 3 bases, the J end lost 5 bases, and 13 bases lay between the germline ends. In germline, CDR1 is SEHNR, CDR2 FQNEAQ (reference sequence). The CDR3 covers 14 residues. The CDR3 protein is CASSFGLAGETQYF. CDR3 in DNA: TGTGCCAGCAGCTTCGGTCTAGCCGGGGAGACCCAGTACTTC.

This clonotype was detected many times. The genes are TRBV7-2 and TRBJ1-1; 8 bases fit TRBD1. Germline V gives CDR1 SGHTA, CDR2 FQGNSA. The ends lost 10 bases at V and 1 base at J; junction bases unmatched: 17. The CDR3 runs 17 residues. For the CDR3, the DNA is TGTGCCACTAATCCTCCATCGTACAGGGGGACGAACACTGAAGCTTTCTTT. Translation: CATNPPSYRGTNTEAFF.

This clonotype was detected ten times or more. The CDR3 loop reads CSVNRGEDTQYF. CDR3 nucleotide sequence: TGCAGCGTTAACCGGGGGGAAGATACGCAGTATTTT. J is TRBJ2-3 and V is TRBV29-1; 7 bases fit TRBD2. From germline, CDR1 is SQVTM and CDR2 ANQGSEA. V lost 5 bases and J lost 5; bases outside the gene matches: 4. CDR3 length equals 12 residues.

This sequence joins TRBV4-3 and TRBJ2-7; tentative D call: TRBD2 (5 bases). Trimming shortened V by 0 bases and J by 7 bases, and 22 bases separated the two germline ends. The CDR3 has 17 amino acids. Germline assignment: CDR1 LGHNA and CDR2 YSLEER. The CDR3 protein is CASSQDYRRDTYNEQYF. CDR3 in DNA: TGCGCCAGCAGCCAAGATTACCGCCGGGATACCTACAATGAGCAGTACTTC.

This clonotype has just one count. The rearrangement uses TRBV4-3 and TRBJ2-3; a weak D match, TRBD2 (6 bases). The CDR3 totals 15 residues. Looked up from germline, CDR1 is LGHNA and CDR2 is YSLEER. The V end was cut by 1 base, the J end by 4 bases, with 12 bases between. The chain's CDR3 is CASSQAGSRADTQYF. CDR3 nucleotide sequence: TGCGCCAGCAGCCAAGCCGGGAGTCGGGCAGATACGCAGTATTTT.

V gene TRBV6-2 or TRBV6-3 combines with J gene TRBJ2-7; D not certain. With 6 bases removed from V and 7 bases from J, the gap between germline ends came to 19 bases. The germline V gene has CDR1 MNHEY and CDR2 SVGEGT. The CDR3 has 14 residues. In DNA form, the CDR3 reads TGTGCCAGCAGCGAAACCTCTAGTTTCCATGAGCAGTACTTC. This codes for CASSETSSFHEQYF.

CDR3 protein: CASNPDRGGANVLTF. In DNA form, the CDR3 reads TGTGCCAGCAACCCTGACAGGGGTGGGGCCAACGTCCTGACTTTC. The genes are TRBV2 and TRBJ2-6; 8 nucleotides match TRBD1. Trimming took 7 bases from V and 3 from J; bases not matched to a gene: 5. Germline V CDR1 and CDR2: SNHLY, FYNNEI. This CDR3 contains 15 residues.

This clonotype has a handful of counts. V is TRBV5-1 and J is TRBJ1-1, with 8 bases fitting TRBD1. The CDR3 is made up of 13 amino acids. Germline V gene sequence: CDR1 SGHRS, CDR2 YFSETQ. The ends lost 4 bases at V and 4 bases at J; junction bases unmatched: 3. CDR3 amino acids: CASSDTGGTEAFF. The CDR3 region has the DNA TGCGCCAGCAGCGACACAGGGGGCACTGAAGCTTTCTTT.

The rearrangement uses TRBV28 and TRBJ2-5, with D maybe TRBD1 (5 bases). CDR1 and CDR2 (germline): MDHEN, SYDVKM. Trimming shortened V by 2 bases and J by 0 bases, and 7 bases separated the two germline ends. The CDR3 is 14 residues long. The CDR3 region is CASSLTRDQETQYF. Written as DNA, the CDR3 is TGTGCCAGCAGTTTAACCAGGGACCAAGAGACCCAGTACTTC.

The rearrangement joins TRBV6-6 to TRBJ2-7, with a possible D match to TRBD1 (6 bases). This CDR3 is 13 amino acids long. CDR1 and CDR2 (germline): MNHNY, SVGAGI (reference sequence). Trimming removed 4 bases at V and 3 bases at J, with 10 bases between. CDR3 nucleotides: TGTGCCAGCAGTTGGGACACGGGCTACGAGCAGTACTTC. It encodes CASSWDTGYEQYF.

This clonotype occurred many times. V and J are TRBV29-1 and TRBJ2-7, with D maybe TRBD2 (5 bases). Germline CDR1 is SQVTM and CDR2 is ANQGSEA. The CDR3 sequence is 13 residues long. V lost 1 base and J lost 6, with 13 bases in between. In DNA, the CDR3 is TGCAGCGTTGAAGGTGTGGGAGCCTCCGAGCAGTACTTC. Protein product: CSVEGVGASEQYF.

The chain is built from TRBV4-1 and TRBJ1-1; D unclear. Germline V gives CDR1 MGHRA, CDR2 YSYEKL. The ends were cut back, 0 bases at V and 5 bases at J, with 16 bases in the middle. This CDR3 region has 16 residues. In DNA, the CDR3 is TGCGCCAGCAGCCAAGATAGTGTTAACAGAAGGACTGAAGCTTTCTTT. It specifies CASSQDSVNRRTEAFF.

The rearrangement links TRBV20-1 to TRBJ2-7; TRBD1 aligns across 12 bases. The germline V gene encodes CDR1 DFQATT and CDR2 SNEGSKA (reference sequence). The junction had 19 bases not matched to a gene; V was cut back by 6 bases and J by 10 bases. CDR3 length: 16 residues. DNA of the CDR3: TGCAGTGCCAACCCCATCCGGGACAGGGGGCCCGGGGGCCAGTACTTC. Translation gives CSANPIRDRGPGGQYF.

About this clonotype: An end of the junction does not agree with germline; a read error may underlie this. This chain connects TRBV6-1 to TRBJ2-6; the D gene is possibly TRBD1 (6 bases). The CDR3 length is 16 residues. CDR1 is MNHNS, CDR2 SASEGT, per germline. CDR3: CASSATGLSGADVLTF. The CDR3 bases are TGTGCCAGCAGTGCAACAGGGTTGTCTGGGGCCGACGTCCTGACTTTC.